This is a list of T cell receptor beta chains from one sample in a study of cytomegalovirus exposure and HLA in healthy donors. Assay: immunoSEQ multiplex PCR; the TCRdb copy retains only in-frame clones and omits some. The repertoire has around 210,000 clones, around 80% of them found once; the top ten carry more than 0.45%. The material sequenced was PBMCs. These receptors all come from a boy aged 10-17 years in good health and CMV-seronegative. The CDR3 runs from the conserved cysteine through the conserved F or W. The order of the fields is clone size, J gene, D gene, V gene, CDR3 length, CDR3 protein, CDR3 DNA. The D gene is left open where the match is weak. Some rows mark clone size as missing; the rest say once, few, many or name a class of expanded clone.

NA TRBJ1-1 NA TRBV5-1 13 CASSLDLGGKAFF TGCGCCAGCAGCTTGGATCTCGGAGGGAAAGCTTTCTTT
NA TRBJ1-1 TRBD1 TRBV6-5 14 CASSYTTGDTEAFF TGTGCCAGCAGTTACACAACAGGGGACACTGAAGCTTTCTTT
NA TRBJ2-2 NA TRBV10-1 15 CASSESGAGTGELFF TGCGCCAGCAGTGAGTCGGGGGCAGGCACCGGGGAGCTGTTTTTT
NA TRBJ1-4 NA TRBV7-3 13 CASSQGGGEKLFF TGTGCCAGCAGCCAAGGGGGTGGTGAAAAACTGTTTTTT
once TRBJ1-3 TRBD1 TRBV5-6 15 CASSGYRGRINTIYF TGTGCCAGCAGCGGATACAGGGGGCGGATAAACACCATATATTTT
NA TRBJ1-2 NA TRBV6-1 13 CASSELPRGGYTF TGTGCCAGCAGTGAACTACCCAGAGGAGGCTACACCTTC
few TRBJ1-1 TRBD1 TRBV6-5 14 CASRQQGRNTEAFF TGTGCCAGCAGACAACAGGGGAGGAACACTGAAGCTTTCTTT
NA TRBJ2-3 NA TRBV7-8 14 CASSLGAGADTQYF TGTGCCAGCAGCTTAGGAGCAGGTGCAGATACGCAGTATTTT
NA TRBJ1-1 TRBD1 TRBV5-1 15 CASSSDRGLGWRAFF TGCGCCAGCAGCTCGGACAGGGGTTTGGGATGGCGGGCTTTCTTT
NA TRBJ2-5 TRBD1 TRBV2 14 CASTRGTGKETQYF TGTGCCAGCACCCGGGGGACAGGGAAAGAGACCCAGTACTTC